One sample yielded the 21 T cell receptor beta chains listed below, sequenced in a study of T cells in Graves' hyperthyroidism and ophthalmopathy. What was amplified from RNA transcripts were TCR beta CDR3 regions. Carried out on the TCR CDR3, a first-round RT-PCR used the HTBI primer set. TCRdb re-derived calls from the multiplex PCR reads in MiXCR, one entry per CDR3 protein. The sample records some 300,000 distinct CDR3 sequences, less than 15% being singletons. The material sequenced was blood. These receptors came from a woman aged 25 to 39 with Graves' hyperthyroidism that later progressed to Graves' ophthalmopathy.

This clonotype was counted at least ten times. The J gene is TRBJ1-5, the V gene TRBV30; maybe TRBD1 (5 bases). Germline V gives CDR1 GTSNPN, CDR2 SVGIG (reference sequence). Trimming removed 3 bases at V and 6 bases at J, with 15 bases between. The CDR3 has 14 residues. The CDR3 sequence: CAWSGGTAGQPQHF. CDR3 sequence (DNA): TGTGCCTGGAGCGGTGGGACCGCGGGTCAGCCCCAGCATTTT.

Concerning this clonotype: A read error may be the cause here, since a much bigger clone is one base away. The chain joins TRBV7-9 to TRBJ2-5; TRBD1 is a possible D gene (10 bases). The V end was cut by 6 bases, the J end by 4 bases, with 30 bases between. Germline values: CDR1 SEHNR, CDR2 FQNEAQ (reference sequence). The CDR3 covers 19 residues. In DNA form, the CDR3 reads TGTGCCAGCAGTCCTGGGACAGGGGAAGTAGCGGGAGCTGGAGAGACCCAGTACTTC. Translating gives CASSPGTGEVAGAGETQYF.

CDR3 DNA: TGTGCCAGTAGTCGGACAGACGGGCCCCAGCATTTT. This translates into CASSRTDGPQHF. The chain employs TRBV19 and TRBJ1-5, with TRBD1 as a possible D gene (6 bases). Germline CDR1 reads LNHDA; CDR2 reads SQIVND (reference sequence). V lost 5 bases and J lost 9, with 11 bases in between. This CDR3 is 12 amino acids long.

A note on this clonotype: One junction end does not reproduce the germline sequence, and a read error may be involved. J is TRBJ2-2 and V is TRBV29-1, with D possibly matching TRBD1 (6 bases). This CDR3 spans 12 amino acids. Germline lookup yields CDR1 SQVTM and CDR2 ANQGSEA. As DNA, the CDR3 is TGCAGCGTTGTCTGGGACACCGGGGAGCTGTCTTTT. Encoded protein: CSVVWDTGELSF.

This clonotype showed up just a few times. The chain uses TRBV19 and TRBJ2-7; 8 nucleotides align to TRBD2. V lost 6 bases, J lost 5 bases, and 9 bases stayed unmatched. The CDR3 sequence is 14 residues long. Germline V CDR1 and CDR2: LNHDA, SQIVND (reference sequence). Here the CDR3 reads CASRRSGSSDEQYF. The DNA for the CDR3 is TGTGCCAGTAGAAGGAGCGGGAGTAGCGACGAGCAGTACTTC.

This clonotype was seen ten or more times. The chain joins TRBV4-3 to TRBJ1-1; D is ambiguous. V was shortened by 0 bases and J by 5 bases, with 10 bases between the two germline ends. Germline lookup yields CDR1 LGHNA and CDR2 YSLEER. CDR3 length: 14 amino acids. CDR3 sequence (DNA): TGCGCCAGCAGCCAAGACTTCACGGGAACTGAAGCTTTCTTT. The encoded protein is CASSQDFTGTEAFF.

This clonotype was seen ten or more times. The genes are TRBV30 and TRBJ2-1; 12 bases fit TRBD2. With V trimmed by 3 bases and J by 9 bases, 6 bases remained unmatched. The CDR3 has 14 residues. The V gene's germline CDR1 is GTSNPN and CDR2 SVGIG (reference sequence). The CDR3 reads CAWRTSGRGSEQFF. The CDR3, as DNA: TGTGCCTGGAGGACTAGCGGGAGAGGGAGTGAGCAGTTCTTC. Full variable domain (missing parts from reference TRBV30 and TRBJ2-1): SQTIHQWPATLVQPVGSPLSLECTVEGTSNPNLYWYRQAAGRGLQLLFYSVGIGQISSEVPQNLSASRPQDRQFILSSKKLLLSDSGFYLCAWRTSGRGSEQFFGPGTRLTVL.

The rearrangement joins TRBV10-3 to TRBJ1-1, with 11 bases that match TRBD1. This CDR3 region has 15 residues. Germline trimming cut 8 bases from V and 4 bases from J; bases unmatched to any gene: 9. Germline CDR1 and CDR2: ENHRY and SYGVKD. CDR3 amino acids: CAIVPGTGGITEAFF. Written as DNA, the CDR3 is TGTGCCATCGTACCCGGGACAGGGGGGATCACTGAAGCTTTCTTT.

This clonotype was counted at least ten times. The V call is TRBV6-6, the J call TRBJ2-1; 7 nucleotides align to TRBD2. Germline CDR1 MNHNY, CDR2 SVGAGI (reference sequence). The V gene end was trimmed by 2 bases and the J gene end by 3 bases; junction bases not matched to a gene: 1. This CDR3 has 14 amino acids. The DNA for the CDR3 is TGTGCCAGCAGTTACGGCGGGGGCTACAATGAGCAGTTCTTC. Its protein product is CASSYGGGYNEQFF.

This clonotype appeared many times. J is TRBJ2-1 and V is TRBV20-1, with TRBD2 identical over 15 bases. J lost 0 bases, V lost 1 base, and 10 bases had no gene match. This CDR3 is 20 amino acids long. The V gene's germline CDR1 is DFQATT and CDR2 SNEGSKA (reference sequence). The CDR3 DNA is TGCAGTGCTAGAGCCTCCGGGACTAGCGGGAGGCCAAGCTCCTACAATGAGCAGTTCTTC. Protein product: CSARASGTSGRPSSYNEQFF.

This chain links TRBV27 with TRBJ2-1, with D tentatively TRBD1 (6 bases). The CDR3 consists of 14 residues. V shed 2 bases and J shed 5 bases, with 10 bases lying between them. Per the germline V gene, CDR1 is MNHEY and CDR2 is SMNVEV (reference sequence). The CDR3 loop reads CASSLPTGNNEQFF. CDR3 coding DNA: TGTGCCAGCAGTTTACCCACAGGGAACAATGAGCAGTTCTTC.

The V gene is TRBV7-9, the J gene TRBJ2-7, with a tentative D call TRBD2 (6 bases). Germline CDR1 is SEHNR and CDR2 is FQNEAQ (reference sequence). The CDR3 contains 14 residues. Deletions cut 4 bases from V and 4 bases from J, with 14 bases between. CDR3 sequence (DNA): TGTGCCAGCAGCTCCCGGGGGACTCTTTACGAGCAGTACTTC. It is translated as CASSSRGTLYEQYF.

This clonotype was recorded many times. The chain has TRBV6-1 and TRBJ1-3; 9 bases line up with TRBD1. Germline V CDR1 and CDR2: MNHNS, SASEGT. The length of the CDR3 is 15 residues. The V gene end was trimmed by 10 bases and the J gene end by 0 bases; junction bases not matched to a gene: 7. CDR3: CATLTGGGSGNTIYF. The CDR3 DNA reads TGTGCCACCCTAACAGGGGGCGGCTCTGGAAACACCATATATTTT.

This clonotype was detected many times. V is TRBV2 and J is TRBJ2-4; perhaps TRBD2 as D (5 bases). The CDR3 spans 15 residues. From germline, CDR1 is SNHLY and CDR2 FYNNEI. V dropped 7 bases and J dropped 0 bases, with 13 bases sitting between them. The CDR3 protein is CASTFGELAKNIQYF. As DNA, the CDR3 is TGTGCCAGCACCTTCGGGGAGTTAGCCAAAAACATTCAGTACTTC.

This clonotype was seen ten or more times. This chain joins TRBV6-5 and TRBJ2-5, with D possibly being TRBD2 (6 bases). The CDR3 length is 15 residues. Germline V gene lookup returns CDR1 MNHEY and CDR2 SVGAGI. The V end lost 0 bases, the J end lost 2 bases, and 10 bases lay between the germline ends. The CDR3 DNA reads as TGTGCCAGCAGTTACTCCGGGGGTTGGCAAGAGACCCAGTACTTC. This sequence encodes CASSYSGGWQETQYF.

V is TRBV5-1 and J is TRBJ1-5; D not certain. The CDR3 has 13 residues. Germline-derived CDR1 and CDR2 are SGHRS and YFSETQ. Trimming stripped 0 bases from V and 15 bases from J, with 16 bases between. The CDR3 nucleotides are TGCGCCAGCAGCTTGGGGCTAGCGGGAGTTTGGCATTTT. Residues: CASSLGLAGVWHF.

The table lists this clonotype with many counts. The J gene is TRBJ2-2, the V gene TRBV12-3 or TRBV12-4; 7 nucleotides agree with TRBD2. The CDR3 has 16 amino acids. V lost 6 bases to trimming and J lost 4 bases; unmatched junction nucleotides: 11. The CDR3 DNA is TGTGCCAGCAGACCCCTAGCGGAGAAGCTCACCGGGGAGCTGTTTTTT. Translation: CASRPLAEKLTGELFF.

This clonotype was counted at least ten times. V is TRBV28 and J is TRBJ2-3, with D possibly TRBD2 on 5 matching bases. Germline loops: CDR1 MDHEN, CDR2 SYDVKM. CDR3 length: 21 residues. The V and J ends lost 0 bases and 3 bases respectively, with 28 bases between them. CDR3 loop: CASSLWSLRRPKGVLTDTQYF. The CDR3, as DNA: TGTGCCAGCAGTTTATGGTCTTTAAGGAGGCCGAAGGGCGTCCTAACAGATACGCAGTATTTT.

This clonotype was observed a few times. The chain uses TRBV7-9 and TRBJ2-2; 11 nucleotides align to TRBD1. J gave up 1 base and V 2 bases, and 21 bases lay outside the gene matches. CDR1 and CDR2 (germline): SEHNR, FQNEAQ (reference sequence). The CDR3 consists of 23 residues. CDR3 protein: CASSLSSFQRDRGFSRNTGELFF. The CDR3 DNA is TGTGCCAGCAGCTTAAGCTCCTTCCAAAGGGACAGGGGGTTTTCGCGGAACACCGGGGAGCTGTTTTTT.

This clonotype was recorded many times. The chain couples TRBV6-2 or TRBV6-3 to TRBJ2-1, with TRBD1 identical over 7 bases. The V gene's germline CDR1 is MNHEY and CDR2 SVGEGT. V shed 5 bases, J shed 2 bases, and the junction held 6 bases outside the gene matches. There are 15 residues in the CDR3. The CDR3 is CASSAQGTAYNEQFF. The CDR3 DNA sequence: TGTGCCAGCAGTGCACAGGGGACGGCCTACAATGAGCAGTTCTTC.

This clonotype came up many times. In DNA, the CDR3 is TGTGCCAGCAGCCATCCGGGACTAGGGGGAGAGACCCAGTACTTC. It is translated as CASSHPGLGGETQYF. This chain links TRBV2 with TRBJ2-5; 8 nucleotides agree with TRBD2. The CDR3 loop spans 15 amino acids. Trimming cost V 6 bases and J 4 bases; bases outside gene matches: 10. Germline CDR1 reads SNHLY; CDR2 reads FYNNEI.